This TCR beta chain comes out of a study of blood T cell repertoires in COVID-19. On the study more broadly: Donors in the United States, Italy and Spain gave samples during acute or convalescent COVID-19. In each case, the material was cDNA or gDNA derived from T cells, B-cell-depleted T cells, or PBMCs.

Authors' analysis steps: Estimated nucleated cell counts came from reference gene primer amplification. The repertoire was sequenced with immunoSEQ multiplex PCR; TCRdb's copy has only in-frame clones and lacks some. Clone size and V and J calls were adopted from that table, with D and trimming inferred from the DNA. The sample has some 160,000 clones, 75% to 80% seen once; the top ten hold more than 11%. The sample holds one count of this clone. Sequencing input: peripheral blood. This receptor was obtained from a woman aged 80 or over with acute or convalescent COVID-19.

The DNA for the CDR3 is TGTGCCAGCAGCTCCGGAGGGGTAGCGGGAGCCAGGAGAGATACGCAGTATTTT. It translates to CASSSGGVAGARRDTQYF. The chain carries TRBV7-8 and TRBJ2-3; 9 nucleotides match TRBD2. J lost 5 bases, V lost 4 bases, and 16 bases had no gene match. This CDR3 has 18 residues. Germline-derived CDR1 and CDR2 are SGHVS and FQNEAQ.